This paragraph covers one TCR beta chain sequence. Its cognate antigen is unknown. The data originate from a study of T-cell memory formation after mild COVID-19. Overall study findings and caveats: Pre-infection memory held some responding clones, suggesting pre-existing cross-reactive T cells responded. CD4+ contracting clones lay mainly in CM and EM, CD8+ ones in EMRA. Clones shrinking from day 15 to 85 showed even CD4/CD8 mixes; later expanders tilted CD4+.

The germline gives CDR1 SGHTA, CDR2 FQGNSA. This CDR3 region has 16 residues. V lost 4 bases and J 2 bases, leaving 18 bases between the germline ends. A single record per CDR3 protein comes from TCRdb applying MiXCR to the 5' RACE reads. The table lists about 620,000 distinct CDR3 sequences, roughly 17% of them singletons. The clonotype originates from an adult woman who had mild COVID-19 (a few samples of this study predate the infection). Cell type and time point are not known. Sequencing was performed on PBMCs or a T cell subset sorted from them (not recorded which). The V gene is TRBV7-2, the J gene TRBJ2-7; D may correspond to TRBD1 or TRBD2 (5 bases each). The CDR3 reads CASSYRPRDRAYEQYF. CDR3 nucleotides: TGTGCCAGCAGCTACCGCCCCCGGGACCGTGCCTACGAGCAGTACTTC.